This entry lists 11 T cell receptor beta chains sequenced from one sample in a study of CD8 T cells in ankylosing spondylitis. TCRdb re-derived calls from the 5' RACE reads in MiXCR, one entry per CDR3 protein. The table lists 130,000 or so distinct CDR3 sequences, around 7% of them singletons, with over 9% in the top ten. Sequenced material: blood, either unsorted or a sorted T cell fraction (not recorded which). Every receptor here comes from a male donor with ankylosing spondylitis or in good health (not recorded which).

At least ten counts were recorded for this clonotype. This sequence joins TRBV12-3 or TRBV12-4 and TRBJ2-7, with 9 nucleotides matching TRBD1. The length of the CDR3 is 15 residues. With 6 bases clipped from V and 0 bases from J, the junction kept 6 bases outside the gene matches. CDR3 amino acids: CASSSGQGSSYEQYF. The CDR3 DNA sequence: TGTGCCAGCAGCTCTGGACAGGGGAGCTCCTACGAGCAGTACTTC.

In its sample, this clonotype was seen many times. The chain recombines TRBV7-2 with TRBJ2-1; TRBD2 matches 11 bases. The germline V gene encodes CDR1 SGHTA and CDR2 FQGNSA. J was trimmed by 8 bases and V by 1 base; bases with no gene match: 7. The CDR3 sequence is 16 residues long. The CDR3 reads CASSLEASGRSYEQFF. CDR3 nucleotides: TGTGCCAGCAGCTTAGAGGCTAGCGGGAGGTCATATGAGCAGTTCTTC. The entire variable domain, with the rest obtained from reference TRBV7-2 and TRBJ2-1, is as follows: GAGVSQSPSNKVTEKGKDVELRCDPISGHTALYWYRQSLGQGLEFLIYFQGNSAPDKSGLPSDRFSAERTGGSVSTLTIQRTQQEDSAVYLCASSLEASGRSYEQFFGPGTRLTVL.

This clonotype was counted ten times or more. CDR3 sequence reads: CASSTRGVLQPQHF. Written as DNA, the CDR3 is TGTGCCAGCAGCACTCGAGGGGTTCTTCAGCCCCAGCATTTT. The chain couples TRBV12-3 or TRBV12-4 to TRBJ1-5, with a weak D call TRBD1 (5 bases). The CDR3 runs 14 residues. Between the trimmed V and J ends, which lost 6 bases and 6 bases, there was a span of 15 bases.

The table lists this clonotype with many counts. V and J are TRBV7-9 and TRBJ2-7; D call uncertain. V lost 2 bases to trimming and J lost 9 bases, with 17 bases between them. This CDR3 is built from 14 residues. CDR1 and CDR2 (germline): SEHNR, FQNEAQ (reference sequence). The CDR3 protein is CASSLSASSTWQYF. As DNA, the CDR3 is TGTGCCAGCAGCTTATCGGCCAGCTCTACGTGGCAGTACTTC. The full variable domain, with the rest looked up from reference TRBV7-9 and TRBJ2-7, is DTGVSQNPRHKITKRGQNVTFRCDPISEHNRLYWYRQTLGQGPEFLTYFQNEAQLEKSRLLSDRFSAERPKGSFSTLEIQRTEQGDSAMYLCASSLSASSTWQYFGPGTRLTVT.

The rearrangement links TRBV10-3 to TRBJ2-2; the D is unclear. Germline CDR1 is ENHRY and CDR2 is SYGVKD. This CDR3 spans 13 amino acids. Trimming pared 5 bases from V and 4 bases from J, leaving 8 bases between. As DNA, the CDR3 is TGTGCCATCAGTCAAGCTAGCACCGGGGAGCTGTTTTTT. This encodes CAISQASTGELFF.

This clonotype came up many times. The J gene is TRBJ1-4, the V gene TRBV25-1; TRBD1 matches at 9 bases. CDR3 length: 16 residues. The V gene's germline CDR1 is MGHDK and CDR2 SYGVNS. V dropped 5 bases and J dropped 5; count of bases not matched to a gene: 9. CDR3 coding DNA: TGTGCCAGCAGTTATCCCACAGGGGGCCTCAATGAAAAACTGTTTTTT. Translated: CASSYPTGGLNEKLFF. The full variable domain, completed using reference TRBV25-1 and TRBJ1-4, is EADIYQTPRYLVIGTGKKITLECSQTMGHDKMYWYQQDPGMELHLIHYSYGVNSTEKGDLSSESTVSRIRTEHFPLTLESARPSHTSQYLCASSYPTGGLNEKLFFGSGTQLSVL.

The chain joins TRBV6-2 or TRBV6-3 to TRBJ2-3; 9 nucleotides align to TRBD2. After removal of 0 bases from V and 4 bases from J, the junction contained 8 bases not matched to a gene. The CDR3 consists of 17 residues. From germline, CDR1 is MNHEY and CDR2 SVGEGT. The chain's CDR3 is CASSYSYSGSSADTQYF. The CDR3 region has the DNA TGTGCCAGCAGTTACTCCTATAGCGGGAGTTCGGCAGATACGCAGTATTTT.

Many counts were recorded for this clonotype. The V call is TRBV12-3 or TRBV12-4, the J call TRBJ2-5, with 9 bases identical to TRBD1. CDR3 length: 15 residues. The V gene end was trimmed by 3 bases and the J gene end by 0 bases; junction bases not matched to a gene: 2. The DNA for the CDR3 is TGTGCCAGCAGTTTGGGACAGGGAGACCAAGAGACCCAGTACTTC. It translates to CASSLGQGDQETQYF.

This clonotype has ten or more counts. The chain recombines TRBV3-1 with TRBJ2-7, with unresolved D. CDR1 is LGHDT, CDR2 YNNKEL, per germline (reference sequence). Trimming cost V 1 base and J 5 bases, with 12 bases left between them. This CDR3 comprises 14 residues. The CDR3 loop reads CASSQVFAGNEQYF. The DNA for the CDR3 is TGTGCCAGCAGCCAAGTTTTCGCTGGTAACGAGCAGTACTTC.

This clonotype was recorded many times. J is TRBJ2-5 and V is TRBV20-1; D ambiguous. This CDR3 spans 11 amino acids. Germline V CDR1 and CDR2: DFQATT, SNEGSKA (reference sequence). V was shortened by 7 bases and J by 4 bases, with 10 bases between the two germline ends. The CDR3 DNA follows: TGCAGTGTTGAGTCTGGAGAGACCCAGTACTTC. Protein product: CSVESGETQYF.

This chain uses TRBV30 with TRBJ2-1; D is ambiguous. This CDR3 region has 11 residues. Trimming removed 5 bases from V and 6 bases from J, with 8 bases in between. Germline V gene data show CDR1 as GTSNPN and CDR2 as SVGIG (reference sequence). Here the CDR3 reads CAWDHPNEQFF. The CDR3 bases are TGTGCCTGGGACCATCCCAATGAGCAGTTCTTC.